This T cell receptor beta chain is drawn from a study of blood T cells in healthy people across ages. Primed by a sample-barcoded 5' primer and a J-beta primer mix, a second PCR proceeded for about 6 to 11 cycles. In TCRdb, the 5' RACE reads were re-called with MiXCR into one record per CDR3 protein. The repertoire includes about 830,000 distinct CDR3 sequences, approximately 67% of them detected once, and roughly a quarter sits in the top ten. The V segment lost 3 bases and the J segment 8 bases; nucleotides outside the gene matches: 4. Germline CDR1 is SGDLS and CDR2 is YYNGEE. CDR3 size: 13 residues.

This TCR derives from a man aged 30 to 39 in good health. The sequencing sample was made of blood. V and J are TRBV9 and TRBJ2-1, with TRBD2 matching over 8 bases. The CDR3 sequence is CASSASGGDEQFF. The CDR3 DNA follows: TGTGCCAGCAGCGCCAGCGGGGGTGATGAGCAGTTCTTC.